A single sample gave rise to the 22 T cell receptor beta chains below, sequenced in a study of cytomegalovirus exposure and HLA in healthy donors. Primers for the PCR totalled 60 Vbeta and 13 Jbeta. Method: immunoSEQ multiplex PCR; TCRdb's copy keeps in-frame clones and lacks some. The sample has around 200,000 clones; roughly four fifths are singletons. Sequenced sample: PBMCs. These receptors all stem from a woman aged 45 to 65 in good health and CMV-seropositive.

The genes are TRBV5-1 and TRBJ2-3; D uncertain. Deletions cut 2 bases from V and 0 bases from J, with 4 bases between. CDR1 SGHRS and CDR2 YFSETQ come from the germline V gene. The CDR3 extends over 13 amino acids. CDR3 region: CASSLTSTDTQYF. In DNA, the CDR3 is TGCGCCAGCAGCTTAACTAGCACAGATACGCAGTATTTT.

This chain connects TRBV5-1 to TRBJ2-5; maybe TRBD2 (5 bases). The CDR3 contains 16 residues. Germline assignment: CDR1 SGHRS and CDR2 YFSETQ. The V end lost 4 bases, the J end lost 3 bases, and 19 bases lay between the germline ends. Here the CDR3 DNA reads TGCGCCAGCAGCGCTTGGATTACGGCGGGTAAAGAGACCCAGTACTTC. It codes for CASSAWITAGKETQYF.

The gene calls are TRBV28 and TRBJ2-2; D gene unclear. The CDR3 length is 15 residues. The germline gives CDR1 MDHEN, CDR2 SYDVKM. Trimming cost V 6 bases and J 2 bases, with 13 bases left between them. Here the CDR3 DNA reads TGTGCCAGCAGCCTCCCAAGAGGAAACACCGGGGAGCTGTTTTTT. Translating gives CASSLPRGNTGELFF.

Here the CDR3 reads CASSYSWRSNQPQHF. The CDR3 DNA reads as TGTGCCAGCAGTTACTCGTGGCGGAGCAATCAGCCCCAGCATTTT. The chain employs TRBV6-5 and TRBJ1-5; D is uncertain. Looked up from germline, CDR1 is MNHEY and CDR2 is SVGAGI. V lost 0 bases, J lost 1 base, and 7 bases lay in between. The CDR3 extends over 15 amino acids.

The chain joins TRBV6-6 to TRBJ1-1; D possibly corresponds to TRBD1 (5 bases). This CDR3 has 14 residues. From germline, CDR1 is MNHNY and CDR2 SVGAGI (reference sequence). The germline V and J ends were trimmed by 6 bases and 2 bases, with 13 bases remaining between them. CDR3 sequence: CASSQGSTNTEAFF. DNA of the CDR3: TGTGCCAGCAGCCAGGGATCAACAAACACTGAAGCTTTCTTT.

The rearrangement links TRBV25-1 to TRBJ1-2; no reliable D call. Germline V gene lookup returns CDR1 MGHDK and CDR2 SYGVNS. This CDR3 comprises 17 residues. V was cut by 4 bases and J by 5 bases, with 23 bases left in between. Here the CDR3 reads CASSVRTGKGDRYGYTF. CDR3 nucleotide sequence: TGTGCCAGCAGTGTGCGGACCGGGAAAGGAGACCGTTATGGCTACACCTTC.

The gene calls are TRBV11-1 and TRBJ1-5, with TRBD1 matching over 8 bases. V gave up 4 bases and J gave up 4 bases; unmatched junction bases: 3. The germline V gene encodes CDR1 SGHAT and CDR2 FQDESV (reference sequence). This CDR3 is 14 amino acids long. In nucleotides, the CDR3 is TGTGCCAGCAGCTCGGGACAGGCTAATCAGCCCCAGCATTTT. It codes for CASSSGQANQPQHF.

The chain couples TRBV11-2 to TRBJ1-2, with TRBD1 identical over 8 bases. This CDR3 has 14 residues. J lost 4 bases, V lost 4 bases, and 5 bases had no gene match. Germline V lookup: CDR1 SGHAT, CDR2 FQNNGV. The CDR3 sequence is CASSSDRGTYGYTF. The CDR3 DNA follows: TGTGCCAGCAGCTCTGACAGGGGAACCTATGGCTACACCTTC.

The CDR3 DNA reads TGTGCCAGCAGTTCAGGTGCCTCCTATGGCTACACCTTC. Protein product: CASSSGASYGYTF. This chain joins TRBV6-6 and TRBJ1-2; no reliable D call. Between the trimmed V and J ends, which lost 4 bases and 4 bases, there was a span of 10 bases. The CDR3 length is 13 residues. The germline V gene encodes CDR1 MNHNY and CDR2 SVGAGI (reference sequence).

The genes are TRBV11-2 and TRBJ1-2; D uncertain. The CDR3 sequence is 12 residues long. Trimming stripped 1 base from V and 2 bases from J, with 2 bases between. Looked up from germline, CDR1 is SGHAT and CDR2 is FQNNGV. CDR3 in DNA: TGTGCCAGCAGCTTAGTAAACTATGGCTACACCTTC. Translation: CASSLVNYGYTF.

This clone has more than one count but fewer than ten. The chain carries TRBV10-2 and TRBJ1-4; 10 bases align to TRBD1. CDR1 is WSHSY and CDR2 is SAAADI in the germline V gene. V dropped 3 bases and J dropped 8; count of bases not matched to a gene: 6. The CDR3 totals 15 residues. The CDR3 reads CASSEWGTGDEKLFF. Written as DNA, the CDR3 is TGCGCCAGCAGTGAATGGGGGACAGGGGACGAAAAACTGTTTTTT.

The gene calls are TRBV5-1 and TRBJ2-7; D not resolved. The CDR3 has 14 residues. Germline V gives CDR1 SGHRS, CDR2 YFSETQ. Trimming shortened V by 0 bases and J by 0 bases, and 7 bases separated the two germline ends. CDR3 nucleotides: TGCGCCAGCAGCTTGGCGCCGAGCTCCTACGAGCAGTACTTC. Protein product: CASSLAPSSYEQYF.

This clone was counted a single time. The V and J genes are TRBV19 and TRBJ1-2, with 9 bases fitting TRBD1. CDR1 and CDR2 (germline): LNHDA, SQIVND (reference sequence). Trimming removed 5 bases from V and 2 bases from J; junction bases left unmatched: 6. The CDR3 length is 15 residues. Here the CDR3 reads CASSYGTGRNYGYTF. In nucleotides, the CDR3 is TGTGCCAGTAGTTATGGGACAGGGCGAAACTATGGCTACACCTTC.

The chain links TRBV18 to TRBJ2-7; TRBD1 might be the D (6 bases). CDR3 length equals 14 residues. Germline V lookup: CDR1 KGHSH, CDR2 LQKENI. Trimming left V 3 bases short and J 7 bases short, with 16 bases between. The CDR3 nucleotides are TGTGCCAGCTCACCCAACCTCAAGGGGGAAGAGCAGTACTTC. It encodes CASSPNLKGEEQYF.

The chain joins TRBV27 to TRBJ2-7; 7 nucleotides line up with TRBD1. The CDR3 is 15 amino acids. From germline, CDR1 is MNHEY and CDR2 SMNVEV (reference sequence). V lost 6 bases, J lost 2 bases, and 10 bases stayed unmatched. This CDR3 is CASSFTGDPPYEQYF. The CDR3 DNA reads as TGTGCCAGCAGCTTCACAGGGGACCCCCCCTACGAGCAGTACTTC.

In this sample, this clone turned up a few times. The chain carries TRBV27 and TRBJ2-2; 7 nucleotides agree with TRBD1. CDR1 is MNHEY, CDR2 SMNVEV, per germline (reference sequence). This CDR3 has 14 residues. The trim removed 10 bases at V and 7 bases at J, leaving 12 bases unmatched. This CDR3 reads CATRTGPAVGELFF. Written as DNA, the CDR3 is TGTGCCACCCGGACAGGCCCCGCGGTCGGGGAGCTGTTTTTT.

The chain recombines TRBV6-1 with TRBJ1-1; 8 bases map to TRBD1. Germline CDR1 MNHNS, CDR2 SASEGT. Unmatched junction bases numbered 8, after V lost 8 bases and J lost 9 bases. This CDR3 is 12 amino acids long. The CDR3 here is CASGAGTGKAFF. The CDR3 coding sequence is TGTGCCAGCGGGGCTGGGACAGGAAAAGCTTTCTTT.

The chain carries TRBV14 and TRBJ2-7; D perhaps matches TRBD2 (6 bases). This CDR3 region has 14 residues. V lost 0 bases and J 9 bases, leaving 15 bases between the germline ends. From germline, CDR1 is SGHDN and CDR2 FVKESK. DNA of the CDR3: TGTGCCAGCAGCCAAGACTGGGCCCGGGGGTTGCAGTACTTC. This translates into CASSQDWARGLQYF. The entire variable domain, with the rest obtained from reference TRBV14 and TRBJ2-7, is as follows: EAGVTQFPSHSVIEKGQTVTLRCDPISGHDNLYWYRRVMGKEIKFLLHFVKESKQDESGMPNNRFLAERTGGTYSTLKVQPAELEDSGVYFCASSQDWARGLQYFGPGTRLTVT.

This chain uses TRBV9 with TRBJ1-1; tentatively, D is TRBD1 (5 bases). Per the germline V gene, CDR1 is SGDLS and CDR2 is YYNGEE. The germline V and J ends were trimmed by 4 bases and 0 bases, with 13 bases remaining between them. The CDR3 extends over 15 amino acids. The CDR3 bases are TGTGCCAGCAGCCCCCGGACACTCATGAACACTGAAGCTTTCTTT. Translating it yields CASSPRTLMNTEAFF.

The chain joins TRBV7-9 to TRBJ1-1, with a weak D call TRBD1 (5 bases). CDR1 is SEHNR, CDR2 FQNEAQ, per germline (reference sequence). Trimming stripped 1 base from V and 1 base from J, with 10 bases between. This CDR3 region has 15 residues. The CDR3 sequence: CASSLVGAGNTEAFF. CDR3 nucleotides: TGTGCCAGCAGCTTAGTAGGGGCCGGGAACACTGAAGCTTTCTTT.

CDR3 DNA sequence: TGTGCCAGCAGCCGGGGAAGAAGCGTGGTGGGAACAGATACGCAGTATTTT. It encodes CASSRGRSVVGTDTQYF. This chain joins TRBV7-9 and TRBJ2-3, with D maybe TRBD2 (5 bases). Germline CDR1 SEHNR, CDR2 FQNEAQ (reference sequence). V gave up 5 bases and J gave up 3 bases, with 21 bases separating them. This CDR3 has 17 amino acids.

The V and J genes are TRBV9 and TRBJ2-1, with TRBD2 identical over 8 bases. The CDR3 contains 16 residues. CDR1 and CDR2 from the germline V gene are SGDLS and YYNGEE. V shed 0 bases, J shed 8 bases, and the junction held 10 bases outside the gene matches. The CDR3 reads CASSVGAAGGRDEQFF. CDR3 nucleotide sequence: TGTGCCAGCAGCGTAGGAGCGGCGGGGGGAAGGGATGAGCAGTTCTTC.